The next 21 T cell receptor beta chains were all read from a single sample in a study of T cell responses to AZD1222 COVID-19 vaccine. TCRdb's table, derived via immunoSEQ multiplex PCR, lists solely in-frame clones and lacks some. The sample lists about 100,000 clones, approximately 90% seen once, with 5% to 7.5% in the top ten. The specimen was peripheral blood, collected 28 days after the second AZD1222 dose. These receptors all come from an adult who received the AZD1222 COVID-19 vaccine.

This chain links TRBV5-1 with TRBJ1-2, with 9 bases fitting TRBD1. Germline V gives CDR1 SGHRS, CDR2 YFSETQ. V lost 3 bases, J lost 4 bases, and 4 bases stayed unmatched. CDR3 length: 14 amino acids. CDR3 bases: TGCGCCAGCAGCTGGACAGGGGTAGGCTATGGCTACACCTTC. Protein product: CASSWTGVGYGYTF.

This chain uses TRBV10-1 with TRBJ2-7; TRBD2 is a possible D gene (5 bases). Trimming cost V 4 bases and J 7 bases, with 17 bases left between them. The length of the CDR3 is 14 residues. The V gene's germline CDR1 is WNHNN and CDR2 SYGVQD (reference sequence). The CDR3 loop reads CASSVGQTPGEQYF. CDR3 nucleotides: TGCGCCAGCAGTGTGGGCCAAACCCCGGGAGAGCAGTACTTC.

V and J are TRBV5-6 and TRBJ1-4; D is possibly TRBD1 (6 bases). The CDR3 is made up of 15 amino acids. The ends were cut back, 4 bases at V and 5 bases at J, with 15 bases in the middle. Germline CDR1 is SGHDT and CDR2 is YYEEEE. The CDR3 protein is CASSLFGQSNEKLFF. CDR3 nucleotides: TGTGCCAGCAGCCTCTTCGGACAGAGCAATGAAAAACTGTTTTTT.

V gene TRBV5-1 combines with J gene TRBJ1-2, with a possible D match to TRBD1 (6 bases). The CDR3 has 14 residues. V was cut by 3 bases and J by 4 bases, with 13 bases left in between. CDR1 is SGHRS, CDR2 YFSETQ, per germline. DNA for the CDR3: TGCGCCAGCAGCTGGGACATTACGGGCTATGGCTACACCTTC. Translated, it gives CASSWDITGYGYTF.

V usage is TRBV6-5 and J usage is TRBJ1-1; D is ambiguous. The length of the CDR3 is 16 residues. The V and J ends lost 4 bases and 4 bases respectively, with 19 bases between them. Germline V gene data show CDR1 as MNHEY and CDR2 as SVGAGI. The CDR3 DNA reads TGTGCCAGCAGTTTCACCTCAGGAAAGGTGGGCACTGAAGCTTTCTTT. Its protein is CASSFTSGKVGTEAFF.

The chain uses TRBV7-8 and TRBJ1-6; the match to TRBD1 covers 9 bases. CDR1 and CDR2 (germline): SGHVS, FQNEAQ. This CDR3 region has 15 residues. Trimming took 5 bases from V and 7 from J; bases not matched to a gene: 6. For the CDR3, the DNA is TGTGCCAGCAGCCCCCAGGACAGGGGAAATTCACCCCTCCACTTT. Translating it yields CASSPQDRGNSPLHF.

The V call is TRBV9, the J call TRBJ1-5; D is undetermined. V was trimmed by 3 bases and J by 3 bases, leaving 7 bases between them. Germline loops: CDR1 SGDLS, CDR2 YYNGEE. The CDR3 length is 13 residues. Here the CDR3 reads CASSASINQPQHF. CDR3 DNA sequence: TGTGCCAGCAGCGCCTCAATCAATCAGCCCCAGCATTTT.

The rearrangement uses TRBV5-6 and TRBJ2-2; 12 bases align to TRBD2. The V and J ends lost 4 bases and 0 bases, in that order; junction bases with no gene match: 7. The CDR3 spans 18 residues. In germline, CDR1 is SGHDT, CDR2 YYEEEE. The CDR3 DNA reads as TGTGCCAGCAGCCCGACTAGCGGGAGTTTAGCGAACACCGGGGAGCTGTTTTTT. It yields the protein CASSPTSGSLANTGELFF.

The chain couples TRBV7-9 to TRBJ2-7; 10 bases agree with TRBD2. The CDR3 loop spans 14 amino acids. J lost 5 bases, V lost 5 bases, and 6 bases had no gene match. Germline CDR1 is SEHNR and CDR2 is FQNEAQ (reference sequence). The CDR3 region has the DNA TGTGCCAGCAGCACCGGGACTAGCGACCACGAGCAGTACTTC. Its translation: CASSTGTSDHEQYF. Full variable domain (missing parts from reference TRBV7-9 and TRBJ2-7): DTGVSQNPRHKITKRGQNVTFRCDPISEHNRLYWYRQTLGQGPEFLTYFQNEAQLEKSRLLSDRFSAERPKGSFSTLEIQRTEQGDSAMYLCASSTGTSDHEQYFGPGTRLTVT.

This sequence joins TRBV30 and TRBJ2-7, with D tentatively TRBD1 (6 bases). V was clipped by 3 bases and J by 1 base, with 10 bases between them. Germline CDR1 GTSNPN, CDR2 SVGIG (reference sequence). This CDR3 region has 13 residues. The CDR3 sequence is CAWSPGTSYEQYF. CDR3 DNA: TGTGCCTGGAGCCCCGGGACATCCTACGAGCAGTACTTC.

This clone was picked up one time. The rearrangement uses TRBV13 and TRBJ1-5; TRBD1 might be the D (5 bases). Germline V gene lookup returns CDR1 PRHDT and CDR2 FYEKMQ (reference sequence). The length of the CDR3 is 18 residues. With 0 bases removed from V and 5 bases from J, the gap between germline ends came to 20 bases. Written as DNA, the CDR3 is TGTGCCAGCAGCTTAGGTGGGAGAGGGGCCCGGCTTCATCAGCCCCAGCATTTT. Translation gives CASSLGGRGARLHQPQHF.

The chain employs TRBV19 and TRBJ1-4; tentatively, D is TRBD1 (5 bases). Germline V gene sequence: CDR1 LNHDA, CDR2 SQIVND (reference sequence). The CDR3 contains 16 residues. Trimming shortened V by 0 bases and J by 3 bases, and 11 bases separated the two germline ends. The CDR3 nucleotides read TGTGCCAGTAGTATAGAAACGGGACGGGCTAATGAAAAACTGTTTTTT. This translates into CASSIETGRANEKLFF. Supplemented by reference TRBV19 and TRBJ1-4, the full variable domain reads DGGITQSPKYLFRKEGQNVTLSCEQNLNHDAMYWYRQDPGQGLRLIYYSQIVNDFQKGDIAEGYSVSREKKESFPLTVTSAQKNPTAFYLCASSIETGRANEKLFFGSGTQLSVL.

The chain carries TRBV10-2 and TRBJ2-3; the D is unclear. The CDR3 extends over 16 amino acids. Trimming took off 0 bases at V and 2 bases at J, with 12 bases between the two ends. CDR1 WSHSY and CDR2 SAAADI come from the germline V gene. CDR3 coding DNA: TGCGCCAGCAGTGAGTCACCCCGCCGACCCACAGATACGCAGTATTTT. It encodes CASSESPRRPTDTQYF.

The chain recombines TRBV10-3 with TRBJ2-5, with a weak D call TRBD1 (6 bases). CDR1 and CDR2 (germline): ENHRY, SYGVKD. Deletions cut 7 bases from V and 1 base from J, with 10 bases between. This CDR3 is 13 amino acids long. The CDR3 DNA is TGTGCCATCAATGACAGGATCCAAGAGACCCAGTACTTC. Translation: CAINDRIQETQYF.

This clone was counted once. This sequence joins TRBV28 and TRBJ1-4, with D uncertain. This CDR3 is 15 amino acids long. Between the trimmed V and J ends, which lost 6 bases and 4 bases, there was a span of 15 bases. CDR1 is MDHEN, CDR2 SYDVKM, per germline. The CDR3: CASSLITAGNEKLFF. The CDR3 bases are TGTGCCAGCAGCCTTATAACGGCTGGTAATGAAAAACTGTTTTTT.

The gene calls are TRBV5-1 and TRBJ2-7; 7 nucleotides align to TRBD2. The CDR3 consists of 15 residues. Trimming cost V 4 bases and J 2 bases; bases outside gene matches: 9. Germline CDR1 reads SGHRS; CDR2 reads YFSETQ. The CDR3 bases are TGCGCCAGCAGCAGGGAGGGTGACATCACCTACGAGCAGTACTTC. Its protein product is CASSREGDITYEQYF.

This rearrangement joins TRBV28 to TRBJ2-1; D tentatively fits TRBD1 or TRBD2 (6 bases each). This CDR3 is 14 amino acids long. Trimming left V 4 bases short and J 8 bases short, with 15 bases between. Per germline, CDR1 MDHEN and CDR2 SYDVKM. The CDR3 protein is CASSSPTRGDEQFF. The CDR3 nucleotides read TGTGCCAGCAGTTCCCCGACGAGGGGGGATGAGCAGTTCTTC.

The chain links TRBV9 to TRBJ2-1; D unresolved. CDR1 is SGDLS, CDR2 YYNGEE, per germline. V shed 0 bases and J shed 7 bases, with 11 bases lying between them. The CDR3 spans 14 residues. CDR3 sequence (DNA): TGTGCCAGCAGCGTAGGGCAGCAAGGAAATGAGCAGTTCTTC. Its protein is CASSVGQQGNEQFF.

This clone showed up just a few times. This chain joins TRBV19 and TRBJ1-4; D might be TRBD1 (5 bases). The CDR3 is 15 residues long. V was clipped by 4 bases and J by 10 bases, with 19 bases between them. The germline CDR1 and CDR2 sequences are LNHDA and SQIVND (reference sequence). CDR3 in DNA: TGTGCCAGTAGTAAAGAACAGGAACCCATTGGAAAACTGTTTTTT. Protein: CASSKEQEPIGKLFF. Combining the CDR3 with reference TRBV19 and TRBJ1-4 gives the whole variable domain DGGITQSPKYLFRKEGQNVTLSCEQNLNHDAMYWYRQDPGQGLRLIYYSQIVNDFQKGDIAEGYSVSREKKESFPLTVTSAQKNPTAFYLCASSKEQEPIGKLFFGSGTQLSVL.

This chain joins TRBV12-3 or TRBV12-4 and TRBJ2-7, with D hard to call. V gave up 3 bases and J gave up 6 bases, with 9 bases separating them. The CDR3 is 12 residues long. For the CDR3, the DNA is TGTGCCAGCAGTTTGTATCCTTCCGAGCAGTACTTC. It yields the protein CASSLYPSEQYF.

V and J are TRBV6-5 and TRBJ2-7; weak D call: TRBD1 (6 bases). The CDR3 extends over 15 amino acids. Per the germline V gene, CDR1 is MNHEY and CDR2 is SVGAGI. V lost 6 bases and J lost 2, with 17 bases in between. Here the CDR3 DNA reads TGTGCCAGCAGCCTTCCAGGGGTAGGGACCTACGAGCAGTACTTC. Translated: CASSLPGVGTYEQYF.